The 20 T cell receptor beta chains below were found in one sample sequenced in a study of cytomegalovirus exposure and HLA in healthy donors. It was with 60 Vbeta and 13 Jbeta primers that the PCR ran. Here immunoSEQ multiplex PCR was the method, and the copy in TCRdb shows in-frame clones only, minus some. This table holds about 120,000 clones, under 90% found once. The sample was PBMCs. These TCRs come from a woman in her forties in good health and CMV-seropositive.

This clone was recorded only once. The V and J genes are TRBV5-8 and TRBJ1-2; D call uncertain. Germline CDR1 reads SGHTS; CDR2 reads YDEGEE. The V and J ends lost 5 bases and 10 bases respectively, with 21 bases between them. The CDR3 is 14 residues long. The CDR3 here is CASRPMDGNYLYTF. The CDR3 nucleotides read TGTGCCAGCAGACCTATGGACGGGAACTATCTCTACACCTTC.

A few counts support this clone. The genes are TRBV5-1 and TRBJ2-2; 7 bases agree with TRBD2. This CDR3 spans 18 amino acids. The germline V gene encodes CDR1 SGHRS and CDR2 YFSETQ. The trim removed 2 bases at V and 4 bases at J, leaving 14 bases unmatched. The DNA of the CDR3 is TGCGCCAGCAGCTTCGGGGGAGGGGCGGGTCCGTCCACCGGGGAGCTGTTTTTT. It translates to CASSFGGGAGPSTGELFF.

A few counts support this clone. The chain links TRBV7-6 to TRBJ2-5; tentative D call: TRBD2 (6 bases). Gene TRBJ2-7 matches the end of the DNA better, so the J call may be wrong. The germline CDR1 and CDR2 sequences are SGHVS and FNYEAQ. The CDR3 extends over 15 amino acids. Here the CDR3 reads CASSLDQGGDYEQYF. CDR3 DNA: TGTGCCAGCAGCTTAGATCAGGGAGGCGACTACGAGCAGTACTTC.

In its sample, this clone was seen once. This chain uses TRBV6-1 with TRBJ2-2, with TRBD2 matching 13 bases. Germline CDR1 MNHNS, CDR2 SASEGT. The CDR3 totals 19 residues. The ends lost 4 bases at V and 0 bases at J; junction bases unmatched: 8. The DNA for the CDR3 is TGTGCCAGCAGTGGACCGGGACTAGCGGGACCCGCGAACACCGGGGAGCTGTTTTTT. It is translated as CASSGPGLAGPANTGELFF.

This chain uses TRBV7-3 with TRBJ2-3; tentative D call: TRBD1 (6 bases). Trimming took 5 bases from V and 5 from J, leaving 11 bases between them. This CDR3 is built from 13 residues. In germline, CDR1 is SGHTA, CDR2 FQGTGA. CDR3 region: CASSPSQGDTQYF. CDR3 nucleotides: TGTGCCAGCAGCCCGTCACAGGGAGATACGCAGTATTTT.

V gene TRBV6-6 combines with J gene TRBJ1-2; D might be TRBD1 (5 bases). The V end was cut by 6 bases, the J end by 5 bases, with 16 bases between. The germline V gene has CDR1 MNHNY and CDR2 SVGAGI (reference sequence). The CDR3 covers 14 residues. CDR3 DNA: TGTGCCAGCAGCCCGCGGGCGGGGGAATATGGCTACACCTTC. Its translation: CASSPRAGEYGYTF.

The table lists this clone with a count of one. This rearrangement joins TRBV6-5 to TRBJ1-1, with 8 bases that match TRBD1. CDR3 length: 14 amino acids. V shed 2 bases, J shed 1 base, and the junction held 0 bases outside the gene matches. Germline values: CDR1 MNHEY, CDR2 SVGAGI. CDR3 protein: CASSYGQGNTEAFF. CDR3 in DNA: TGTGCCAGCAGTTACGGACAGGGGAACACTGAAGCTTTCTTT.

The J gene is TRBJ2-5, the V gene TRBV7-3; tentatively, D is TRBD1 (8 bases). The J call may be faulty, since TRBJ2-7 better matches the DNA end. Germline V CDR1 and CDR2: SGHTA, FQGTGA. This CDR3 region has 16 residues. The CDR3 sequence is CASSSTGGQEDYEQYF. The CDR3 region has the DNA TGTGCCAGCAGCTCAACGGGGGGACAGGAAGACTACGAGCAGTACTTC.

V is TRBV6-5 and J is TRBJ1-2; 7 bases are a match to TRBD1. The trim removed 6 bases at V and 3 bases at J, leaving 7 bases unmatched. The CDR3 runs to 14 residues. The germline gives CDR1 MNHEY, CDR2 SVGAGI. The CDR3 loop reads CASRRQGLHYGYTF. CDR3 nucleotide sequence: TGTGCCAGCAGAAGACAGGGTCTTCACTATGGCTACACCTTC.

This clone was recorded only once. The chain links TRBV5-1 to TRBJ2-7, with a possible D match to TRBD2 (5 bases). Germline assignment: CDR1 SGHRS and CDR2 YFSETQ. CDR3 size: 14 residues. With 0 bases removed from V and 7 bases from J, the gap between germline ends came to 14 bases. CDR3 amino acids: CASSLEASQLEQYF. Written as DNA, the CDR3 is TGCGCCAGCAGCTTGGAGGCTAGCCAACTTGAGCAGTACTTC. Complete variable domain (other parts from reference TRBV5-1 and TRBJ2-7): KAGVTQTPRYLIKTRGQQVTLSCSPISGHRSVSWYQQTPGQGLQFLFEYFSETQRNKGNFPGRFSGRQFSNSRSEMNVSTLELGDSALYLCASSLEASQLEQYFGPGTRLTVT.

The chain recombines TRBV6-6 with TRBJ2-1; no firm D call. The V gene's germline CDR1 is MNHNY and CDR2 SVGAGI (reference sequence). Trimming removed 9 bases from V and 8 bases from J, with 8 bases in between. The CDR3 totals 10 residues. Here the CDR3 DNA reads TGTGCCAGTGGCCCAGATGAGCAGTTCTTC. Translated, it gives CASGPDEQFF.

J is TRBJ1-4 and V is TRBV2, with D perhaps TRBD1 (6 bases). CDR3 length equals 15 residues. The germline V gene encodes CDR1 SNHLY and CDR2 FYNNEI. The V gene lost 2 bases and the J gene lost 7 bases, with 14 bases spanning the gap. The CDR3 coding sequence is TGTGCCAGCAGTGAATCAGGGGCCCGGGGTGAAAAACTGTTTTTT. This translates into CASSESGARGEKLFF. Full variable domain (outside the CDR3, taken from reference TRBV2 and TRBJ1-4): EPEVTQTPSHQVTQMGQEVILRCVPISNHLYFYWYRQILGQKVEFLVSFYNNEISEKSEIFDDQFSVERPDGSNFTLKIRSTKLEDSAMYFCASSESGARGEKLFFGSGTQLSVL.

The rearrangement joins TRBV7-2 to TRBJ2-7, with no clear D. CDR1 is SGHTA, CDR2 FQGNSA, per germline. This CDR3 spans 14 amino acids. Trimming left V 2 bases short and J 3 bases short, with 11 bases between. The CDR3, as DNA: TGTGCCAGCAGCTTACAGCCAGCGCTCTACGAGCAGTACTTC. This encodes CASSLQPALYEQYF.

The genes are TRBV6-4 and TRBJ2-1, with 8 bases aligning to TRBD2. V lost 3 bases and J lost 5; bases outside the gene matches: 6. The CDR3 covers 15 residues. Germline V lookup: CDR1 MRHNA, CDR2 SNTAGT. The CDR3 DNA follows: TGTGCCAGCAGTGAGGGGCTAGCGGGCCACAATGAGCAGTTCTTC. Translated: CASSEGLAGHNEQFF.

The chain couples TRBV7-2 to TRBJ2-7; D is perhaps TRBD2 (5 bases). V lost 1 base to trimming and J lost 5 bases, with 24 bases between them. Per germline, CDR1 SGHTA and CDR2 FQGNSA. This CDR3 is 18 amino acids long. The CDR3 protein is CASSLGPLAGRVSDEQYF. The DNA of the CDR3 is TGTGCCAGCAGCTTAGGCCCCCTAGCAGGACGGGTCTCGGACGAGCAGTACTTC. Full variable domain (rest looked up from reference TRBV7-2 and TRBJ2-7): GAGVSQSPSNKVTEKGKDVELRCDPISGHTALYWYRQSLGQGLEFLIYFQGNSAPDKSGLPSDRFSAERTGGSVSTLTIQRTQQEDSAVYLCASSLGPLAGRVSDEQYFGPGTRLTVT.

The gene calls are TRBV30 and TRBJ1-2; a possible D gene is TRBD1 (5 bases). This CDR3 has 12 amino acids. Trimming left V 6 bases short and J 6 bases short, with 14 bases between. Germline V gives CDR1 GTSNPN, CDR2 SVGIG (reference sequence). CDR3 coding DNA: TGTGCCTGCATCGTAGGGGTGGATGGCTACACCTTC. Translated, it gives CACIVGVDGYTF.

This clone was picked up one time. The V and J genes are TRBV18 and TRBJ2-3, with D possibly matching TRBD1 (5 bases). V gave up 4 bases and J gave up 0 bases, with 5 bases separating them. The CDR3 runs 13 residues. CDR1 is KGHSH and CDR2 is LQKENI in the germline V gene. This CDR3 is CASSRQSTDTQYF. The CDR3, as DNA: TGTGCCAGCTCACGACAGAGCACAGATACGCAGTATTTT.

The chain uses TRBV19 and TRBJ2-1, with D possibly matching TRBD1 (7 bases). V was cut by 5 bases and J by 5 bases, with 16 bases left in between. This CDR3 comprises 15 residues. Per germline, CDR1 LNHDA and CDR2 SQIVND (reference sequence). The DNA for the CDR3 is TGTGCCAGTAGTTCGATTCAGGGGGGTCACAATGAGCAGTTCTTC. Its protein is CASSSIQGGHNEQFF.

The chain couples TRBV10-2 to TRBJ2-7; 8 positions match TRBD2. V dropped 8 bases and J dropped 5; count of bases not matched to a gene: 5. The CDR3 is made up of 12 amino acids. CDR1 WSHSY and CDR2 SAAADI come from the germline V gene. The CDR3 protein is CASGSGSHEQYF. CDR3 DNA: TGCGCCAGCGGAAGCGGGAGCCACGAGCAGTACTTC.

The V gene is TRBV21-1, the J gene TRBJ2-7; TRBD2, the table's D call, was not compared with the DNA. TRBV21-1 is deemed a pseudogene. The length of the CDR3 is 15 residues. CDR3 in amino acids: CASSNRSGRAYEQYF. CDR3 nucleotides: TGTGCCAGCAGCAATAGGAGCGGGAGGGCCTACGAGCAGTACTTC.